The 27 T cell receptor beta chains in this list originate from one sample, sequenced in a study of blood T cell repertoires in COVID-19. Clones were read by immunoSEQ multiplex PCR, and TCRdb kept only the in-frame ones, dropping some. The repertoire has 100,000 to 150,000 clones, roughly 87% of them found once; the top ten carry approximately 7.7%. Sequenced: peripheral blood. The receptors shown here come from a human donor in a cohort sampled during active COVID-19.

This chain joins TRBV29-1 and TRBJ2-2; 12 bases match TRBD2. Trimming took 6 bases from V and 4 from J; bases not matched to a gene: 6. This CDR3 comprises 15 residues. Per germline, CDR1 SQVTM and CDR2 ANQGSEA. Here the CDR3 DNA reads TGCAGCGTAGAGACTAGCGGGGGCTCCACCGGGGAGCTGTTTTTT. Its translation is CSVETSGGSTGELFF.

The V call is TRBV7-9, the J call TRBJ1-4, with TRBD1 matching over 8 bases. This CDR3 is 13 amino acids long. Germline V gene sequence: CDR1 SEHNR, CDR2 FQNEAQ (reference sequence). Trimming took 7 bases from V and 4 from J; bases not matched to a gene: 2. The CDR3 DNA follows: TGTGCCAGCACTGGACAGGGTAATGAAAAACTGTTTTTT. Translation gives CASTGQGNEKLFF.

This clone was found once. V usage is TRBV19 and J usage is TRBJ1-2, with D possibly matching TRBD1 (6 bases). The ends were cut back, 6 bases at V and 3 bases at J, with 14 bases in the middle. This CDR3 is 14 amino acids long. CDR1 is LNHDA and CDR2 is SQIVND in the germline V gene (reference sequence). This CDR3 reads CASRRGGRDYGYTF. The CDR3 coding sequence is TGTGCCAGTAGAAGGGGGGGGCGCGACTATGGCTACACCTTC.

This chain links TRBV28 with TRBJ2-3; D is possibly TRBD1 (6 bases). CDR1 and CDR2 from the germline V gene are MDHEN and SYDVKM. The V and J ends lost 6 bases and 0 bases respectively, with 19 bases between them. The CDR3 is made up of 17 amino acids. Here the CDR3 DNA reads TGTGCCAGCAGCCCGCCTCTTCGACAGGCTAGCACAGATACGCAGTATTTT. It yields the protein CASSPPLRQASTDTQYF.

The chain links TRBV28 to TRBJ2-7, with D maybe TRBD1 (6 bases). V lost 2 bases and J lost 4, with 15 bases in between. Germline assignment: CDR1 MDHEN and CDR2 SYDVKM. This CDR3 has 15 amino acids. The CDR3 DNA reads TGTGCCAGCAGTTTAATCGCCCCCGGACAGTACGAGCAGTACTTC. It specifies CASSLIAPGQYEQYF. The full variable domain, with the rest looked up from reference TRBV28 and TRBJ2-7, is DVKVTQSSRYLVKRTGEKVFLECVQDMDHENMFWYRQDPGLGLRLIYFSYDVKMKEKGDIPEGYSVSREKKERFSLILESASTNQTSMYLCASSLIAPGQYEQYFGPGTRLTVT.

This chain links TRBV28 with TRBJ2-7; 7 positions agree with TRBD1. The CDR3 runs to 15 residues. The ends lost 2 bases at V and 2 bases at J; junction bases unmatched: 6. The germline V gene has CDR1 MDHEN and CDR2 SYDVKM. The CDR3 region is CASSLPPGQPYEQYF. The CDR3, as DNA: TGTGCCAGCAGTTTACCGCCGGGACAGCCCTACGAGCAGTACTTC. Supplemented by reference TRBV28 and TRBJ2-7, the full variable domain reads DVKVTQSSRYLVKRTGEKVFLECVQDMDHENMFWYRQDPGLGLRLIYFSYDVKMKEKGDIPEGYSVSREKKERFSLILESASTNQTSMYLCASSLPPGQPYEQYFGPGTRLTVT.

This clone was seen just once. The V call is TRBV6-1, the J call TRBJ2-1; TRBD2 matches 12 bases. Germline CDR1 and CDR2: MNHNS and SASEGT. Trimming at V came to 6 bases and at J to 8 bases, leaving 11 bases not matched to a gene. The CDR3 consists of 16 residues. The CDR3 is CASRELAGGRRDEQFF. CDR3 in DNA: TGTGCCAGCAGGGAACTAGCGGGAGGACGCAGGGATGAGCAGTTCTTC.

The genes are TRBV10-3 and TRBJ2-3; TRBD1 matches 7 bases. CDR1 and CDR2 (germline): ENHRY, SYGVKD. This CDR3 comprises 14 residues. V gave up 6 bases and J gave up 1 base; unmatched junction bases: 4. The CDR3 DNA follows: TGTGCCATCAGGAAACAGGGGCGCACAGATACGCAGTATTTT. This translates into CAIRKQGRTDTQYF.

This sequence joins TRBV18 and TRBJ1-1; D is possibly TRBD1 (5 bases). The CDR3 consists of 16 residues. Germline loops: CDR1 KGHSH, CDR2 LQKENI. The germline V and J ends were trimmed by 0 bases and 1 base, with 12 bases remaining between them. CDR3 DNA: TGTGCCAGCTCACCACCGGTCGGGGGAACGAACACTGAAGCTTTCTTT. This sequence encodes CASSPPVGGTNTEAFF.

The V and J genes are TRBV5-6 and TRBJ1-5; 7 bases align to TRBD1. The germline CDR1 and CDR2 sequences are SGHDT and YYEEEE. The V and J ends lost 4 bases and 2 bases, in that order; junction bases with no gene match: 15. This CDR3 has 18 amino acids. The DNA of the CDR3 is TGTGCCAGCAGCCTACGAGCCGACAGGGAACTAGGCAATCAGCCCCAGCATTTT. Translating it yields CASSLRADRELGNQPQHF.

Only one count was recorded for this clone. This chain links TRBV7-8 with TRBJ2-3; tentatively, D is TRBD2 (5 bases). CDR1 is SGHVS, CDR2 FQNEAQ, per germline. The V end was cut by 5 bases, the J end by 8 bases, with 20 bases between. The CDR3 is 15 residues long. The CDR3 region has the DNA TGTGCCAGCAGCCACATTTTACACGGGGAGCGTACGCAGTATTTT. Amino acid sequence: CASSHILHGERTQYF.

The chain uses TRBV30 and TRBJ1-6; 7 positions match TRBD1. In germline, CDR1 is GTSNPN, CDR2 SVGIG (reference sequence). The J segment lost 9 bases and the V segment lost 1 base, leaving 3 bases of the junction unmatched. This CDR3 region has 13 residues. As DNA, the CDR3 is TGTGCCTGGAGTGCCAGGGGGTTTTCACCCCTCCACTTT. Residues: CAWSARGFSPLHF.

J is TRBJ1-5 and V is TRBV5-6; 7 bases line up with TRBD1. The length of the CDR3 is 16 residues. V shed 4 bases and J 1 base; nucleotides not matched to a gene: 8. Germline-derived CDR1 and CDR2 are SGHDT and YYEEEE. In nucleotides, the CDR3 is TGTGCCAGCAGCAGAACAGGGGAGAGGAGCAATCAGCCCCAGCATTTT. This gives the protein CASSRTGERSNQPQHF.

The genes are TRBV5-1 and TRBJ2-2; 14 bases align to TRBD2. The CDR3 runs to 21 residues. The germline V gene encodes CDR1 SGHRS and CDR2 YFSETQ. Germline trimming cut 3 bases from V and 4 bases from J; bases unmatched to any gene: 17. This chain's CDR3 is CASSSTNFPGLAGEGTGELFF. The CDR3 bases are TGCGCCAGCAGCTCCACCAACTTTCCGGGACTAGCGGGAGAGGGCACCGGGGAGCTGTTTTTT.

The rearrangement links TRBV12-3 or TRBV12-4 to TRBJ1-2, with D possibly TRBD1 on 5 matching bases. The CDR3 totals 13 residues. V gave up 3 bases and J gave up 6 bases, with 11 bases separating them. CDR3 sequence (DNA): TGTGCCAGCAGTTTGTCCCGGGGGAATGGCTACACCTTC. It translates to CASSLSRGNGYTF.

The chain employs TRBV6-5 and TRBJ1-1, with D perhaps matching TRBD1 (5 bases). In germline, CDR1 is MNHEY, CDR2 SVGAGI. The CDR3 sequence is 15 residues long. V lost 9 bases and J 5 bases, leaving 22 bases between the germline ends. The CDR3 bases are TGTGCCAGTATAGCCGGCGGGGCCGTTGGGACTGAAGCTTTCTTT. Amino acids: CASIAGGAVGTEAFF.

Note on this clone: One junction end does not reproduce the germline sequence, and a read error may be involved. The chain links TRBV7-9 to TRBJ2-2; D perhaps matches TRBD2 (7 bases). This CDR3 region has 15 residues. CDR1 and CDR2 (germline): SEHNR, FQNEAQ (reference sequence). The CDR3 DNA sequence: TGTGCCAGCAGCCTAGCGGACAGAAACACCGGGGAGCTGTTTTTT. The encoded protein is CASSLADRNTGELFF.

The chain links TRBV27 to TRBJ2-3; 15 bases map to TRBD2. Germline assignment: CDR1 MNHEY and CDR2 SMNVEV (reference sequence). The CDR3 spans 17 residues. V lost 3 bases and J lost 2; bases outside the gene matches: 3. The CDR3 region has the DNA TGTGCCAGCAGTTTGGGACTAGCGGGAGGATCCACAGATACGCAGTATTTT. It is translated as CASSLGLAGGSTDTQYF.

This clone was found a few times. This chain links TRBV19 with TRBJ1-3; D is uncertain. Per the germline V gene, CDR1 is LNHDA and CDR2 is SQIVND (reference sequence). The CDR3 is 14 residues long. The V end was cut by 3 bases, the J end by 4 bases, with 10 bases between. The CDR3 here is CASSISNSGNTIYF. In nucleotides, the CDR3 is TGTGCCAGTAGTATCTCAAACAGCGGAAACACCATATATTTT.

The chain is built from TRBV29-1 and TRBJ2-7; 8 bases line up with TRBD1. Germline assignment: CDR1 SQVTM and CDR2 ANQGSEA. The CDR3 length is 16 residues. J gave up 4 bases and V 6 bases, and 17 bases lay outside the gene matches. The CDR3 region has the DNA TGCAGCGTCGCCGAGACTTGGAACAGGGGGACTTACGAGCAGTACTTC. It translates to CSVAETWNRGTYEQYF.

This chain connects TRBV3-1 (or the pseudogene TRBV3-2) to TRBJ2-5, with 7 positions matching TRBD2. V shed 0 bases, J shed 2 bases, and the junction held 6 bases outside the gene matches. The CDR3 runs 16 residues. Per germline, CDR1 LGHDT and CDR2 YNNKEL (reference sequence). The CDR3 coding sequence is TGTGCCAGCAGCCAAGATTTAAGCGGGGTACAAGAGACCCAGTACTTC. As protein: CASSQDLSGVQETQYF.

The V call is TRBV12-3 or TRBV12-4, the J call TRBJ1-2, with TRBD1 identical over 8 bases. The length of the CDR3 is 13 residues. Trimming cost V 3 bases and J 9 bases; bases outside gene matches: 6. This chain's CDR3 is CASSFGQGDRYTF. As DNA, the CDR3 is TGTGCCAGCAGTTTCGGACAGGGTGATCGCTACACCTTC.

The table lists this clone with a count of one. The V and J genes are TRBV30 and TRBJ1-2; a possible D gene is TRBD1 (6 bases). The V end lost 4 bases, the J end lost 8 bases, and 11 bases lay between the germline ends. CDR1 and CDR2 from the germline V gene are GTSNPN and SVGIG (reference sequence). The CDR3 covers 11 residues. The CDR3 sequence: CAWNRVGGYTF. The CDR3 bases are TGTGCCTGGAACAGGGTGGGGGGCTACACCTTC.

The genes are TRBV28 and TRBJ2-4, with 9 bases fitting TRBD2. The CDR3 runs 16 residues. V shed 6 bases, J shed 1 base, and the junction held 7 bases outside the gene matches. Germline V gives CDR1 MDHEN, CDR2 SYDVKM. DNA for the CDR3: TGTGCCAGCAGCCCTCAAGGGACTAGCGCCAAAAACATTCAGTACTTC. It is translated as CASSPQGTSAKNIQYF.

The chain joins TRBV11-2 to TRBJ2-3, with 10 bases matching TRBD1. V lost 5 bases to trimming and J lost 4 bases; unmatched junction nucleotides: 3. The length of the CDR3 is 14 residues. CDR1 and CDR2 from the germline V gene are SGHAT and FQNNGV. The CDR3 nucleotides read TGTGCCAGCAGCACCGACAGGGGGCCAGATACGCAGTATTTT. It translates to CASSTDRGPDTQYF.

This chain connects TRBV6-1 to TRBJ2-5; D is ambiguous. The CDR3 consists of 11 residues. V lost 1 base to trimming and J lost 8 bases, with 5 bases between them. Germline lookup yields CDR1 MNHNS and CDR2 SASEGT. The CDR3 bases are TGTGCCAGCAGTGAAGTAGCTACCCAGTACTTC. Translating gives CASSEVATQYF.

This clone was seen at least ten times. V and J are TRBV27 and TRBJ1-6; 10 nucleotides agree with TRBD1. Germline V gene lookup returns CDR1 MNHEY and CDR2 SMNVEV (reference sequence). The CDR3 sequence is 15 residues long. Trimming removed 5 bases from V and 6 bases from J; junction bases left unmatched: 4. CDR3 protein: CASSPGTGVNSPLHF. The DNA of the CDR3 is TGTGCCAGCAGTCCAGGGACAGGGGTTAATTCACCCCTCCACTTT.